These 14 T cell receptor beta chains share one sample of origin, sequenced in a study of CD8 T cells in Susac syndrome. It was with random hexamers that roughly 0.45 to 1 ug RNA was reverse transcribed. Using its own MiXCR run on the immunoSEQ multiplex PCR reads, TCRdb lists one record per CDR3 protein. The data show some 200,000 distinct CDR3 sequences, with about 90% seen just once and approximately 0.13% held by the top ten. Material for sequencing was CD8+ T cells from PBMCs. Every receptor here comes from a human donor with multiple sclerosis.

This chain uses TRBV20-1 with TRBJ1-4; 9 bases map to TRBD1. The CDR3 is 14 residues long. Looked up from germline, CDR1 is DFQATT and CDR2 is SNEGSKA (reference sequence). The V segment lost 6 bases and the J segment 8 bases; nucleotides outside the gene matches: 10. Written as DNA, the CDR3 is TGCAGTGCGCACACAGGGGGCGAGGTGGAAAAACTGTTTTTT. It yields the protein CSAHTGGEVEKLFF.

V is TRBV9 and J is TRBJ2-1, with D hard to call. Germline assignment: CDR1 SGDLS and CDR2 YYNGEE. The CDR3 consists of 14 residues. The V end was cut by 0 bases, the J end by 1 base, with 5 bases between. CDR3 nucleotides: TGTGCCAGCAGCGTAGTGTCTTCCTACAATGAGCAGTTCTTC. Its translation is CASSVVSSYNEQFF.

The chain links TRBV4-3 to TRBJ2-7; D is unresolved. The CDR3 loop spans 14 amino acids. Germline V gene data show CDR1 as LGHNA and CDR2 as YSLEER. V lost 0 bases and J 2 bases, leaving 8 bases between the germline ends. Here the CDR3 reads CASSQEVETYEQYF. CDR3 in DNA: TGCGCCAGCAGCCAAGAAGTGGAGACCTACGAGCAGTACTTC.

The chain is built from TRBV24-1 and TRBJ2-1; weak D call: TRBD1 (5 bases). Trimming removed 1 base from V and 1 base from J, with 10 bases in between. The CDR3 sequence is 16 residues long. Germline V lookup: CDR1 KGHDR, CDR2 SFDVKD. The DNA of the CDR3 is TGTGCCACCAGTGATTTCGGCAGGGCATCCTACAATGAGCAGTTCTTC. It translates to CATSDFGRASYNEQFF.

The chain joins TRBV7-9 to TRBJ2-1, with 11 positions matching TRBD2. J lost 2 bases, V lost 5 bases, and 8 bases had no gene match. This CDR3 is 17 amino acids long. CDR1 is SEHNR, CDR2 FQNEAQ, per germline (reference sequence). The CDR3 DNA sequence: TGTGCCAGCAGCCCTACACTAGCGGGAGTCCCCTACAATGAGCAGTTCTTC. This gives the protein CASSPTLAGVPYNEQFF.

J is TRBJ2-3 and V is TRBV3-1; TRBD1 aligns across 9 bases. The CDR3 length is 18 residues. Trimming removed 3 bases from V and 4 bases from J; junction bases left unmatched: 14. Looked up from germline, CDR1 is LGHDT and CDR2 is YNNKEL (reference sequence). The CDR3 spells CASSQTGTGFGYADTQYF. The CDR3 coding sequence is TGTGCCAGCAGCCAGACCGGGACAGGGTTCGGGTATGCAGATACGCAGTATTTT.

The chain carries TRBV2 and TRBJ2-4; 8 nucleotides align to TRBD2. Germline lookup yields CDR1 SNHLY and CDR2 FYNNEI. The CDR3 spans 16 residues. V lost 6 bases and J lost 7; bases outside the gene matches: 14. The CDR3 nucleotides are TGTGCCAGCAGAGGTCCATACGGGACTAGGGACAACATTCAGTACTTC. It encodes CASRGPYGTRDNIQYF.

This CDR3 reads CASSLSPPGRNYGYTF. In DNA, the CDR3 is TGTGCCAGCAGCTTATCCCCCCCGGGCAGGAACTATGGCTACACCTTC. The chain couples TRBV7-6 to TRBJ1-2; no reliable D call. The CDR3 covers 16 residues. V lost 2 bases, J lost 2 bases, and 15 bases lay in between. CDR1 is SGHVS, CDR2 FNYEAQ, per germline.

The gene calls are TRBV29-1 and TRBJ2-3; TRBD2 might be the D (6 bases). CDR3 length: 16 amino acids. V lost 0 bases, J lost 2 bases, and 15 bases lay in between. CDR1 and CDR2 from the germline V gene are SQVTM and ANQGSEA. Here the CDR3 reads CSVEDLQAGYTDTQYF. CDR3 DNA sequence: TGCAGCGTTGAAGATCTTCAGGCGGGGTACACAGATACGCAGTATTTT.

The CDR3 spells CASSPQGELAPYNEQFF. The CDR3 region has the DNA TGTGCCAGCAGCCCCCAGGGAGAACTAGCCCCCTACAATGAGCAGTTCTTC. This rearrangement joins TRBV3-1 to TRBJ2-1; possible D gene TRBD2, 6 bases. V was trimmed by 4 bases and J by 2 bases, leaving 18 bases between them. The CDR3 spans 17 residues. The V gene's germline CDR1 is LGHDT and CDR2 YNNKEL (reference sequence).

As DNA, the CDR3 is TGTGCCAGCAGTTACTCGAGTTTCGGACTCGCCAGCAATGAGCAGTTCTTC. Protein sequence: CASSYSSFGLASNEQFF. This chain uses TRBV6-5 with TRBJ2-1, with a weak D call TRBD2 (5 bases). Germline assignment: CDR1 MNHEY and CDR2 SVGAGI. The CDR3 totals 17 residues. Trimming removed 0 bases from V and 6 bases from J, with 18 bases in between.

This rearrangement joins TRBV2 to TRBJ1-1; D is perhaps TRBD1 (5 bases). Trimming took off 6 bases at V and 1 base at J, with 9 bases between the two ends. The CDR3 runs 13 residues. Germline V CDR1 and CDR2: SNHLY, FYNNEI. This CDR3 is CASSLDKNTEAFF. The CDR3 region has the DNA TGTGCCAGCAGCCTGGACAAGAACACTGAAGCTTTCTTT.

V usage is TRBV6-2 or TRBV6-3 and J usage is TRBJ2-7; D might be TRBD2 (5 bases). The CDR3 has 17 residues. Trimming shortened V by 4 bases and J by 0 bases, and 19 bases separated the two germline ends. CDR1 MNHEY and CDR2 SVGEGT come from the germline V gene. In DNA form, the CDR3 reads TGTGCCAGCAGTTCTGGGTTTTGGACGGGGAGCTCCTACGAGCAGTACTTC. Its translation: CASSSGFWTGSSYEQYF.

CDR3 DNA: TGTGCCAGCAGTTTATGGGGGACTAGCGGGAGGGTAACCAATGAGCAGTTCTTC. As protein: CASSLWGTSGRVTNEQFF. This chain links TRBV7-6 with TRBJ2-1; 16 bases line up with TRBD2. With V trimmed by 6 bases and J by 6 bases, 11 bases remained unmatched. CDR1 SGHVS and CDR2 FNYEAQ come from the germline V gene. There are 18 residues in the CDR3.